This TCR beta chain was documented in a study of T-cell reconstitution after alpha-beta-depleted transplantation in children. This clonotype came up a few times. Unique molecular identifiers were incorporated into the prepared TCRbeta library. TCRdb reanalysed the PCR reads using MiXCR and keeps one entry per CDR3 protein. The table has 530,000 or so distinct CDR3 sequences, roughly 27% seen once. The V gene's germline CDR1 is DFQATT and CDR2 SNEGSKA (reference sequence). V was clipped by 2 bases and J by 3 bases; unmatched bases: 19. The length of the CDR3 is 19 residues. This specimen was PBMCs, taken before TCRalphabeta/CD19-depleted stem cell transplant. The V gene is TRBV20-1, the J gene TRBJ2-1, with 7 bases lining up with TRBD2. The sequence derives from a boy younger than two with Wiskott-Aldrich syndrome, due to receive a stem cell transplant. CDR3 nucleotide sequence: TGCAGTGCTAGACTACTCGCCCAATGCGGGAGACAATGCTACAATGAGCAGTTCTTC. It encodes CSARLLAQCGRQCYNEQFF.